The rows below give T cell receptor beta chains drawn from one sample of a study of blood T cell repertoires in COVID-19. The protocol was immunoSEQ multiplex PCR, while the TCRdb copy is restricted to in-frame clones and leaves out a portion. This table holds tens of thousands of clones, about nine tenths found once. The specimen was peripheral blood. The receptors were gathered from a man aged 50 to 59 with active COVID-19. The CDR3 runs from the conserved cysteine through the conserved F or W. The order of the fields is V gene, J gene, D gene, CDR3 DNA, CDR3 protein. The D gene is left open where the match is weak.

v_call: TRBV30
j_call: TRBJ1-2
d_call: -
cdr3_nt: TGTGCCTGGAGTATCCTCCCAACAGAGGGCTACACCTTC
cdr3_aa: CAWSILPTEGYTF

v_call: TRBV5-1
j_call: TRBJ2-7
d_call: TRBD1
cdr3_nt: TGCGCCAGCAGCTTGGGGGGACAGGGCTACGAGCAGTACTTC
cdr3_aa: CASSLGGQGYEQYF

v_call: TRBV9
j_call: TRBJ2-5
d_call: TRBD2
cdr3_nt: TGTGCCAGCAGCGTCGGCGGGGGGTCCCTCCTAGAGACCCAGTACTTC
cdr3_aa: CASSVGGGSLLETQYF

v_call: TRBV10-3
j_call: TRBJ2-3
d_call: TRBD1
cdr3_nt: TGTGCCTCGGGGGGACAGGGGACCGATACGCAGTATTTT
cdr3_aa: CASGGQGTDTQYF

v_call: TRBV10-2
j_call: TRBJ1-1
d_call: TRBD1
cdr3_nt: TGCGCCAGCAGTGGACAGGGGTATAGAGAAGCTTTCTTT
cdr3_aa: CASSGQGYREAFF

v_call: TRBV19
j_call: TRBJ2-7
d_call: -
cdr3_nt: TGTGCCAGTAGTATAAACGCCAGGGCGATTCCGTACGAGCAGTACTTC
cdr3_aa: CASSINARAIPYEQYF

v_call: TRBV3-1/TRBV3-2
j_call: TRBJ1-3
d_call: -
cdr3_nt: TGTGCCAGCAGCCGAAAGACGGGGAACTCTGGAAACACCATATATTTT
cdr3_aa: CASSRKTGNSGNTIYF

v_call: TRBV18
j_call: TRBJ1-1
d_call: -
cdr3_nt: TGTGCCAGCTCACCAGTGGGGGCTTCGGGGACTGAAGCTTTCTTT
cdr3_aa: CASSPVGASGTEAFF

v_call: TRBV5-8
j_call: TRBJ2-3
d_call: TRBD2
cdr3_nt: TGTGCCAGCAGCTTGGCCAGGGCTAGCGGGGGCACAGATACGCAGTATTTT
cdr3_aa: CASSLARASGGTDTQYF

v_call: TRBV19
j_call: TRBJ1-6
d_call: -
cdr3_nt: TGTGCCAGTAGCACCACGTGGAGGCCTAATTCACCCCTCCACTTT
cdr3_aa: CASSTTWRPNSPLHF